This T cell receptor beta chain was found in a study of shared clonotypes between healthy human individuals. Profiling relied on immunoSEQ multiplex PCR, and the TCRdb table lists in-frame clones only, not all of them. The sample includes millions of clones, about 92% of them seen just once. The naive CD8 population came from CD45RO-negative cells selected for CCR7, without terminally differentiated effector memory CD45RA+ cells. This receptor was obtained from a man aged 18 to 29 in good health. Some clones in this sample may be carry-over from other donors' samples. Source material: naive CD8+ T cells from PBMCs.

The CDR3 loop reads CASSLRGLAGGDHNEQFF. Here the CDR3 DNA reads TGTGCCAGCAGTCTAAGGGGACTAGCGGGGGGAGACCACAATGAGCAGTTCTTC. The V gene is TRBV27, the J gene TRBJ2-1; 15 bases line up with TRBD2. CDR3 size: 18 residues. V trimming: 5 bases; J trimming: 5 bases; junction bases outside the gene matches: 10. Germline V CDR1 and CDR2: MNHEY, SMNVEV (reference sequence).